A selection of T cell receptor beta chains follows, all from one sample in a study of T cell repertoires in cytomegalovirus infection. Each CDR3 protein is one row after TCRdb ran MiXCR on the reads. The sample contains fewer than 850,000 distinct CDR3 sequences, 25% to 35% of which appear only once. For these TCRs, the target antigens are not known. Sequenced material: cultured CD8+ T cells from PBMCs, taken from culture after CMV antigen stimulation. All receptors derive from a human donor in good health (CMV status not recorded). Some clones in this sample may be carry-over from other donors' samples. CDR3s include the opening cysteine and the closing phenylalanine or tryptophan. Each record gives: D gene, J gene, clone size, V gene, CDR3 protein, CDR3 DNA. The D gene is left open where the match is weak. Size is stated for part of the rows, as once, few or many counts, or as a class when the clone is expanded.

d_call: TRBD1
j_call: TRBJ2-1
clone_size: -
v_call: TRBV12-5
cdr3_aa: CASGFQGAVVVEQFF
cdr3_nt: TGTGCTAGTGGTTTCCAGGGGGCTGTGGTAGTTGAGCAGTTCTTC

d_call: TRBD1
j_call: TRBJ2-3
clone_size: few
v_call: TRBV3-1
cdr3_aa: CASSPTGGPYPDTQYF
cdr3_nt: TGTGCCAGCAGCCCCACAGGGGGCCCCTATCCAGATACGCAGTATTTT

d_call: TRBD1
j_call: TRBJ1-1
clone_size: few
v_call: TRBV15
cdr3_aa: CAINRGLNTEAFF
cdr3_nt: TGTGCCATCAACAGGGGGCTGAACACTGAAGCTTTCTTT

d_call: TRBD2
j_call: TRBJ2-1
clone_size: many
v_call: TRBV7-2
cdr3_aa: CASSWDYGHYEQFF
cdr3_nt: TGTGCCAGCAGCTGGGACTATGGCCATTATGAGCAGTTCTTC

d_call: -
j_call: TRBJ2-7
clone_size: many
v_call: TRBV7-9
cdr3_aa: CASSPVTASYEQYF
cdr3_nt: TGTGCCAGCAGCCCCGTGACAGCCTCCTACGAGCAGTACTTC

d_call: -
j_call: TRBJ1-2
clone_size: few
v_call: TRBV29-1
cdr3_aa: CSVEGQVTYGYTF
cdr3_nt: TGCAGCGTTGAGGGGCAGGTCACCTATGGCTACACCTTC

d_call: -
j_call: TRBJ2-7
clone_size: few
v_call: TRBV27
cdr3_aa: CASSLNGQGYGYEQYF
cdr3_nt: TGTGCCAGCAGTTTAAATGGGCAGGGTTACGGCTACGAGCAGTACTTC

d_call: TRBD2
j_call: TRBJ2-1
clone_size: -
v_call: TRBV5-6
cdr3_aa: CASTIKTGLAGALSSYNEQFF
cdr3_nt: TGTGCCAGCACCATCAAAACGGGACTAGCGGGGGCCCTGAGCTCCTACAATGAGCAGTTCTTC

d_call: -
j_call: TRBJ1-4
clone_size: few
v_call: TRBV7-9
cdr3_aa: CASSSRTEPDEKLFF
cdr3_nt: TGTGCCAGCAGCTCCAGGACAGAACCAGATGAAAAACTGTTTTTT

d_call: -
j_call: TRBJ1-5
clone_size: -
v_call: TRBV5-5
cdr3_aa: CASSPDGAGRQPQHF
cdr3_nt: TGTGCCAGCAGCCCGGATGGGGCAGGTCGTCAGCCCCAGCATTTT

d_call: TRBD2
j_call: TRBJ2-1
clone_size: -
v_call: TRBV7-9
cdr3_aa: CARTSGREQFF
cdr3_nt: TGTGCCAGGACTAGCGGTAGGGAGCAGTTCTTC

d_call: -
j_call: TRBJ2-3
clone_size: -
v_call: TRBV29-1
cdr3_aa: CSVFDRTDTQYF
cdr3_nt: TGCAGCGTATTCGACAGGACAGATACGCAGTATTTT

d_call: -
j_call: TRBJ1-1
clone_size: -
v_call: TRBV5-1
cdr3_aa: CASSSPGRTTEAFF
cdr3_nt: TGCGCCAGCAGCTCCCCAGGGAGGACCACTGAAGCTTTCTTT

d_call: -
j_call: TRBJ2-2
clone_size: -
v_call: TRBV19
cdr3_aa: CASSIEGSAGELFF
cdr3_nt: TGTGCCAGTAGTATAGAGGGAAGCGCCGGGGAGCTGTTTTTT

d_call: -
j_call: TRBJ2-7
clone_size: few
v_call: TRBV20-1
cdr3_aa: CSARDLEGNSYEQYF
cdr3_nt: TGCAGTGCTAGAGATCTGGAGGGTAACTCCTACGAGCAGTACTTC